The 27 T cell receptor beta chains presented below share a single source sample, sequenced in a study of blood T cell repertoires in COVID-19. Sequencing was performed with immunoSEQ multiplex PCR; in TCRdb, only in-frame clones are kept and a portion is missing. The sample lists roughly 14,000 clones; 82% were seen once. The sequencing sample was made of peripheral blood. The receptors stem from a man aged 80 or over with active or convalescent COVID-19.

This chain links TRBV30 with TRBJ2-6; 8 bases agree with TRBD1. The germline gives CDR1 GTSNPN, CDR2 SVGIG (reference sequence). This CDR3 has 16 amino acids. V lost 0 bases and J lost 2; bases outside the gene matches: 3. The CDR3 DNA reads TGTGCCTGGAGTGTACCGGACAGGGCTGGGGCCAACGTCCTGACTTTC. Protein: CAWSVPDRAGANVLTF.

This clone is a singleton in its sample. The chain carries TRBV7-2 and TRBJ2-7; 8 bases fit TRBD1. Germline CDR1 SGHTA, CDR2 FQGNSA. The junction had 3 bases not matched to a gene; V was cut back by 8 bases and J by 6 bases. This CDR3 has 11 residues. The CDR3 DNA follows: TGTGCCAGCCGAGGACAGGGCGAGCAGTACTTC. It yields the protein CASRGQGEQYF. Complete variable domain (other parts from reference TRBV7-2 and TRBJ2-7): GAGVSQSPSNKVTEKGKDVELRCDPISGHTALYWYRQSLGQGLEFLIYFQGNSAPDKSGLPSDRFSAERTGGSVSTLTIQRTQQEDSAVYLCASRGQGEQYFGPGTRLTVT.

Turning to this clone: The sample has other DNA sequences that encode this CDR3 too. The rearrangement links TRBV2 to TRBJ2-7, with 7 bases fitting TRBD1. The J segment lost 4 bases and the V segment lost 7 bases, leaving 16 bases of the junction unmatched. The germline CDR1 and CDR2 sequences are SNHLY and FYNNEI. The CDR3 runs 16 residues. This CDR3 is CASMDPAGTALYEQYF. The DNA of the CDR3 is TGTGCCAGCATGGACCCGGCCGGGACAGCATTGTACGAGCAGTACTTC.

The chain uses TRBV6-1 and TRBJ1-1, with D possibly TRBD1 on 6 matching bases. CDR3 length: 14 amino acids. The germline CDR1 and CDR2 sequences are MNHNS and SASEGT. The V and J ends lost 6 bases and 4 bases respectively, with 15 bases between them. The CDR3 DNA follows: TGTGCCAGCAGACTATCCCAGGGGAGCACTGAAGCTTTCTTT. Its translation is CASRLSQGSTEAFF.

This chain links TRBV7-3 with TRBJ1-5; D is unclear. The germline V gene encodes CDR1 SGHTA and CDR2 FQGTGA. Deletions cut 7 bases from V and 7 bases from J, with 14 bases between. The CDR3 sequence is 13 residues long. CDR3 DNA: TGTGCCAGCAATAGCTTGTCGCTCCAGCCCCAGCATTTT. It yields the protein CASNSLSLQPQHF.

The V and J genes are TRBV5-4 and TRBJ1-2; 7 nucleotides agree with TRBD1. Germline CDR1 SGHNT, CDR2 YYREEE (reference sequence). The CDR3 contains 15 residues. V gave up 4 bases and J gave up 4 bases; unmatched junction bases: 10. CDR3 amino acids: CASSQSYRDSYGYTF. The CDR3 DNA is TGTGCCAGCAGCCAGAGTTACCGGGACAGCTATGGCTACACCTTC.

The rearrangement joins TRBV5-6 to TRBJ1-1; the D is unclear. Germline CDR1 and CDR2: SGHDT and YYEEEE. This CDR3 is 15 amino acids long. With 4 bases removed from V and 0 bases from J, the gap between germline ends came to 13 bases. The CDR3 DNA reads as TGTGCCAGCAGCGATCCTCCGGGGATGAACACTGAAGCTTTCTTT. Its translation is CASSDPPGMNTEAFF.

This clone showed up just a few times. The chain joins TRBV19 to TRBJ1-6; 7 bases fit TRBD1. The junction had 16 bases not matched to a gene; V was cut back by 5 bases and J by 6 bases. Looked up from germline, CDR1 is LNHDA and CDR2 is SQIVND (reference sequence). This CDR3 is built from 18 residues. CDR3: CASSLAGQKIRRNSPLHF. The CDR3, as DNA: TGTGCCAGTAGTCTAGCGGGACAGAAAATCAGGCGTAATTCACCCCTCCACTTT.

This clone was observed a few times. V is TRBV5-1 and J is TRBJ2-3, with D possibly being TRBD1 (6 bases). Germline V CDR1 and CDR2: SGHRS, YFSETQ. Between the trimmed V and J ends, which lost 1 base and 5 bases, there was a span of 11 bases. The CDR3 is made up of 14 amino acids. DNA for the CDR3: TGCGCCAGCAGCTTGACAGGGAAGATAGATACGCAGTATTTT. It yields the protein CASSLTGKIDTQYF.

CDR3 bases: TGTGCCAGCAGCCCCGCTATATCCTACAATGAGCAGTTCTTC. Encoded protein: CASSPAISYNEQFF. J is TRBJ2-1 and V is TRBV11-1, with D unresolved. The CDR3 consists of 14 residues. Germline CDR1 is SGHAT and CDR2 is FQDESV (reference sequence). With 5 bases removed from V and 1 base from J, the gap between germline ends came to 9 bases. The whole variable domain, remainder taken from reference TRBV11-1 and TRBJ2-1, is EAEVAQSPRYKITEKSQAVAFWCDPISGHATLYWYRQILGQGPELLVQFQDESVVDDSQLPKDRFSAERLKGVDSTLKIQPAELGDSAMYLCASSPAISYNEQFFGPGTRLTVL.

The V and J genes are TRBV15 and TRBJ1-3; D is possibly TRBD1 (5 bases). The CDR3 has 15 amino acids. V shed 4 bases and J shed 0 bases, with 10 bases lying between them. The V gene's germline CDR1 is LNHNV and CDR2 YYDKDF (reference sequence). The CDR3 loop is CATSTDRLSGNTIYF. The CDR3 coding sequence is TGTGCCACCAGCACCGACAGACTCTCTGGAAACACCATATATTTT.

The gene calls are TRBV11-2 and TRBJ2-7; 8 bases align to TRBD2. This CDR3 region has 14 residues. Germline V gene data show CDR1 as SGHAT and CDR2 as FQNNGV. Trimming cost V 3 bases and J 5 bases; bases outside gene matches: 6. The CDR3 sequence is CASSLAGLVNEQYF. The CDR3 nucleotides read TGTGCCAGCAGCTTGGCGGGACTAGTTAACGAGCAGTACTTC.

V and J are TRBV18 and TRBJ2-5, with 9 nucleotides matching TRBD1. J was trimmed by 2 bases and V by 6 bases; bases with no gene match: 7. Germline lookup yields CDR1 KGHSH and CDR2 LQKENI. The CDR3 extends over 15 amino acids. CDR3 nucleotides: TGTGCCAGCTCGATTTTAGGACAGGGGCAAGAGACCCAGTACTTC. Translated: CASSILGQGQETQYF. The full variable domain, with the rest looked up from reference TRBV18 and TRBJ2-5, is NAGVMQNPRHLVRRRGQEARLRCSPMKGHSHVYWYRQLPEEGLKFMVYLQKENIIDESGMPKERFSAEFPKEGPSILRIQQVVRGDSAAYFCASSILGQGQETQYFGPGTRLLVL.

The genes are TRBV4-2 and TRBJ2-7; 15 nucleotides agree with TRBD2. V lost 1 base to trimming and J lost 2 bases; unmatched junction nucleotides: 6. The germline gives CDR1 LGHNA, CDR2 YNFKEQ. The CDR3 is 18 amino acids. DNA of the CDR3: TGTGCCAGCAGCCAAGCGGGGACTAGCGGGGGGACGCCCTACGAGCAGTACTTC. Translation gives CASSQAGTSGGTPYEQYF.

This clone was recorded only once. The genes are TRBV5-1 and TRBJ1-5; 8 nucleotides align to TRBD1. From germline, CDR1 is SGHRS and CDR2 YFSETQ. The V gene end was trimmed by 3 bases and the J gene end by 1 base; junction bases not matched to a gene: 3. This CDR3 comprises 15 residues. The CDR3 sequence: CASSWGDRSNQPQHF. The CDR3 DNA reads TGCGCCAGCAGCTGGGGGGACAGGAGCAATCAGCCCCAGCATTTT.

This clone was counted once. V and J are TRBV11-3 and TRBJ1-6; TRBD1 is a possible D gene (6 bases). The V end lost 1 base, the J end lost 9 bases, and 10 bases lay between the germline ends. CDR1 is SGHNT and CDR2 is YENEEA in the germline V gene. The CDR3 has 14 residues. CDR3 coding DNA: TGTGCCAGCAGCTTAGGGCGGGGGGCTTCACCCCTCCACTTT. It encodes CASSLGRGASPLHF.

The chain employs TRBV15 and TRBJ2-5; TRBD2 matches at 12 bases. The CDR3 spans 15 residues. With V trimmed by 4 bases and J by 6 bases, 6 bases remained unmatched. The germline V gene encodes CDR1 LNHNV and CDR2 YYDKDF (reference sequence). The CDR3 bases are TGTGCCACCAGCAATCCGACTAGCGGGGGACAGACCCAGTACTTC. It yields the protein CATSNPTSGGQTQYF.

This clone was picked up one time. The rearrangement joins TRBV4-3 to TRBJ2-1, with TRBD2 matching 11 bases. CDR3 length: 16 residues. The V gene end was trimmed by 4 bases and the J gene end by 3 bases; junction bases not matched to a gene: 5. Germline V gene lookup returns CDR1 LGHNA and CDR2 YSLEER. The CDR3 protein is CASSPSGTSGYNEQFF. Written as DNA, the CDR3 is TGCGCCAGCAGCCCATCCGGGACTAGCGGCTACAATGAGCAGTTCTTC.

The J gene is TRBJ2-2, the V gene TRBV6-1, with 7 positions matching TRBD1. Per germline, CDR1 MNHNS and CDR2 SASEGT. The CDR3 runs to 15 residues. The V segment lost 3 bases and the J segment 4 bases; nucleotides outside the gene matches: 5. The DNA for the CDR3 is TGTGCCAGCAGTGACGAAAACAGGGGCACCGGGGAGCTGTTTTTT. Translating it yields CASSDENRGTGELFF.

The rearrangement uses TRBV19 and TRBJ1-6; the D gene is possibly TRBD1 (6 bases). CDR3 size: 13 residues. The ends were cut back, 5 bases at V and 13 bases at J, with 15 bases in the middle. CDR1 LNHDA and CDR2 SQIVND come from the germline V gene (reference sequence). CDR3 DNA sequence: TGTGCCAGTAGTGGGGGACAAGGGGTTCCCCTCCACTTT. This codes for CASSGGQGVPLHF.

V usage is TRBV19 and J usage is TRBJ1-5; D possibly corresponds to TRBD1 (5 bases). V lost 3 bases and J 5 bases, leaving 17 bases between the germline ends. The CDR3 is 16 residues long. CDR1 and CDR2 from the germline V gene are LNHDA and SQIVND (reference sequence). In DNA, the CDR3 is TGTGCCAGTAGTATGAGGGTGGTCGCGGGGCATCAGCCCCAGCATTTT. It encodes CASSMRVVAGHQPQHF.

This clone has a handful of counts. The chain couples TRBV12-3 or TRBV12-4 to TRBJ1-6, with a possible D match to TRBD1 (6 bases). This CDR3 comprises 13 residues. V lost 6 bases and J 6 bases, leaving 9 bases between the germline ends. The CDR3: CASSGQFNSPLHF. The DNA of the CDR3 is TGTGCCAGCAGCGGACAGTTTAATTCACCCCTCCACTTT.

This sequence joins TRBV15 and TRBJ2-1, with 12 bases aligning to TRBD2. CDR3 length equals 16 residues. Per germline, CDR1 LNHNV and CDR2 YYDKDF (reference sequence). J was trimmed by 5 bases and V by 4 bases; bases with no gene match: 6. DNA of the CDR3: TGTGCCACCAGCAATAACCTAGCGGGGGGGAACAATGAGCAGTTCTTC. The encoded protein is CATSNNLAGGNNEQFF. The complete variable domain, with remaining parts taken from reference TRBV15 and TRBJ2-1, reads DAMVIQNPRYQVTQFGKPVTLSCSQTLNHNVMYWYQQKSSQAPKLLFHYYDKDFNNEADTPDNFQSRRPNTSFCFLDIRSPGLGDTAMYLCATSNNLAGGNNEQFFGPGTRLTVL.

This clone has only one observation. The chain is built from TRBV11-3 and TRBJ2-1; 11 bases fit TRBD2. The germline gives CDR1 SGHNT, CDR2 YENEEA. This CDR3 has 15 amino acids. Germline trimming cut 5 bases from V and 6 bases from J; bases unmatched to any gene: 6. The CDR3 region is CASSPLSGGANEQFF. The CDR3 coding sequence is TGTGCCAGCAGCCCACTTAGCGGGGGGGCCAATGAGCAGTTCTTC.

The V call is TRBV28, the J call TRBJ1-4; TRBD1 matches at 7 bases. In germline, CDR1 is MDHEN, CDR2 SYDVKM. The CDR3 has 17 amino acids. Trimming cost V 1 base and J 7 bases; bases outside gene matches: 12. CDR3 bases: TGTGCCAGCAGTTTATCTGACAGGGCACACACGATTGAAAAACTGTTTTTT. Its protein product is CASSLSDRAHTIEKLFF.

This chain links TRBV4-3 with TRBJ2-1, with 7 bases fitting TRBD1. The V gene end was trimmed by 2 bases and the J gene end by 2 bases; junction bases not matched to a gene: 6. Germline V lookup: CDR1 LGHNA, CDR2 YSLEER. The CDR3 sequence is 16 residues long. CDR3 residues: CASSQTHRGTYNEQFF. The CDR3 DNA follows: TGCGCCAGCAGCCAAACCCACAGGGGAACCTACAATGAGCAGTTCTTC.

The rearrangement uses TRBV5-5 and TRBJ2-7; TRBD1 matches at 9 bases. Germline V gene data show CDR1 as SGHKS and CDR2 as YYEKEE (reference sequence). This CDR3 contains 12 residues. J lost 12 bases, V lost 4 bases, and 8 bases had no gene match. The CDR3 nucleotides read TGTGCCAGCAGCCCGGAACCGGGACAGGGGTACTTC. As protein: CASSPEPGQGYF.